The 27 T cell receptor beta chains reported below all come from one sample, sequenced in a study of post-analysis software for immune sequencing data. Study observations and caveats: Comparison of patients with controls showed about 5 TRBV segments more frequent in patients, TRBV5-6, TRBV5-1 and TRBV20-1 among them.

Unique molecular identifiers had been added to the TCR beta cDNA libraries. Via MiXCR, TCRdb re-called the PCR reads, giving one row per CDR3 protein. The sample lists some 370,000 distinct CDR3 sequences; around a third were seen once. These receptors are not linked to any known antigen. The sample consisted of blood. Receptor source: a girl aged 10 to 17 with multiple sclerosis.

V usage is TRBV15 and J usage is TRBJ2-5, with 9 nucleotides matching TRBD2. The CDR3 has 18 amino acids. From germline, CDR1 is LNHNV and CDR2 YYDKDF (reference sequence). V lost 3 bases and J lost 3; bases outside the gene matches: 14. The CDR3: CATSRVIGTGGGEETQYF. The CDR3 DNA reads TGTGCCACCAGCAGGGTCATCGGGACTGGCGGGGGGGAAGAGACCCAGTACTTC. Supplemented by reference TRBV15 and TRBJ2-5, the full variable domain reads DAMVIQNPRYQVTQFGKPVTLSCSQTLNHNVMYWYQQKSSQAPKLLFHYYDKDFNNEADTPDNFQSRRPNTSFCFLDIRSPGLGDTAMYLCATSRVIGTGGGEETQYFGPGTRLLVL.

This clonotype was counted a few times. The chain has TRBV27 and TRBJ2-1; TRBD1 agrees at 10 bases. Per germline, CDR1 MNHEY and CDR2 SMNVEV (reference sequence). J lost 6 bases, V lost 1 base, and 6 bases had no gene match. The CDR3 runs to 16 residues. The CDR3 DNA reads TGTGCCAGCAGTTTATGGGGGACAGGGGCGAGCAATGAGCAGTTCTTC. Protein sequence: CASSLWGTGASNEQFF.

The chain recombines TRBV6-5 with TRBJ2-1, with 10 bases fitting TRBD2. CDR1 is MNHEY and CDR2 is SVGAGI in the germline V gene. The CDR3 runs 16 residues. The ends lost 2 bases at V and 6 bases at J; junction bases unmatched: 7. CDR3 sequence: CASSYGGERGGNEQFF. In nucleotides, the CDR3 is TGTGCCAGCAGTTACGGGGGCGAGCGGGGGGGCAATGAGCAGTTCTTC.

The rearrangement uses TRBV9 and TRBJ2-1; 14 bases are shared with TRBD2. Germline lookup yields CDR1 SGDLS and CDR2 YYNGEE. This CDR3 region has 17 residues. J was trimmed by 4 bases and V by 4 bases; bases with no gene match: 7. The CDR3 region has the DNA TGTGCCAGCAGCAGGGGACTAGCGGGGGATAAATACAATGAGCAGTTCTTC. Translation: CASSRGLAGDKYNEQFF.

The CDR3 loop reads CASSLKAGAVQYF. The CDR3 DNA sequence: TGTGCCAGCAGCTTAAAGGCGGGCGCGGTCCAGTACTTC. The V and J genes are TRBV7-9 and TRBJ2-7; tentatively, D is TRBD2 (5 bases). The CDR3 is 13 amino acids. Germline CDR1 and CDR2: SEHNR and FQNEAQ (reference sequence). V was clipped by 2 bases and J by 10 bases, with 15 bases between them.

A note on this clonotype: At one end the junction does not follow the germline gene, possibly because of a read error. The chain uses TRBV12-3 or TRBV12-4 and TRBJ2-3; D possibly uses TRBD1 or TRBD2 (6 bases each). This CDR3 has 13 residues. The CDR3 reads CASRDGGTDAQYF. The CDR3 coding sequence is TGTGCCAGCCGGGACGGGGGCACAGATGCGCAATATTTT.

The CDR3 spells CASSLVLANYGYTF. Here the CDR3 DNA reads TGTGCCAGCAGTTTGGTTTTAGCTAACTATGGCTACACCTTC. V is TRBV28 and J is TRBJ1-2, with D unclear. CDR3 size: 14 residues. The germline V gene encodes CDR1 MDHEN and CDR2 SYDVKM. Between the trimmed V and J ends, which lost 3 bases and 0 bases, there was a span of 8 bases.

The CDR3 nucleotides are TGTGCCACCAGCGAACTAGCGGGCGGCACAGATACGCAGTATTTT. Its protein product is CATSELAGGTDTQYF. The chain couples TRBV15 to TRBJ2-3; 9 bases match TRBD2. Germline V gene sequence: CDR1 LNHNV, CDR2 YYDKDF (reference sequence). Trimming at V came to 5 bases and at J to 1 base, leaving 4 bases not matched to a gene. This CDR3 contains 15 residues.

This clonotype was counted ten times or more. J is TRBJ2-1 and V is TRBV10-3; 10 bases align to TRBD1. V dropped 5 bases and J dropped 0; count of bases not matched to a gene: 16. The CDR3 consists of 20 residues. CDR1 and CDR2 from the germline V gene are ENHRY and SYGVKD. The CDR3 protein is CAISNAPGTGAGDSYNEQFF. The CDR3 DNA follows: TGTGCCATCAGTAATGCCCCCGGGACAGGGGCCGGTGACTCCTACAATGAGCAGTTCTTC.

This clonotype showed up just a few times. The rearrangement links TRBV7-2 to TRBJ2-7, with no clear D. There are 14 residues in the CDR3. V shed 1 base and J shed 0 bases, with 7 bases lying between them. Germline loops: CDR1 SGHTA, CDR2 FQGNSA. The CDR3 reads CASSLGHSSYEQYF. The CDR3 nucleotides read TGTGCCAGCAGCTTAGGGCACAGCTCCTACGAGCAGTACTTC.

J is TRBJ2-1 and V is TRBV24-1; 11 bases line up with TRBD2. CDR1 and CDR2 (germline): KGHDR, SFDVKD. The CDR3 covers 21 residues. Trimming took 4 bases from V and 0 from J; bases not matched to a gene: 16. In DNA, the CDR3 is TGTGCCACCAGTGAGGGGTGGATTACTAGCGGGGGTTCGAGCTCCTACAATGAGCAGTTCTTC. Translated: CATSEGWITSGGSSSYNEQFF.

This clonotype was seen a few times. The chain recombines TRBV7-9 with TRBJ2-6; tentative D call: TRBD1 (5 bases). The ends were cut back, 5 bases at V and 4 bases at J, with 15 bases in the middle. CDR3 size: 16 residues. CDR1 is SEHNR, CDR2 FQNEAQ, per germline (reference sequence). This CDR3 reads CASSHPRDTGANVLTF. Here the CDR3 DNA reads TGTGCCAGCAGCCACCCCAGGGATACCGGGGCCAACGTCCTGACTTTC.

This clonotype was seen more than once but under ten times. For the CDR3, the DNA is TGTGCCAGCAGCGTAGGGACAGATTATTCACCCCTCCACTTT. This codes for CASSVGTDYSPLHF. The J gene is TRBJ1-6, the V gene TRBV9; tentatively, D is TRBD1 (6 bases). V was pared by 0 bases and J by 8 bases, with 9 bases between. Germline CDR1 reads SGDLS; CDR2 reads YYNGEE. The length of the CDR3 is 14 residues. Variable domain in full (rest from reference TRBV9 and TRBJ1-6): DSGVTQTPKHLITATGQRVTLRCSPRSGDLSVYWYQQSLDQGLQFLIQYYNGEERAKGNILERFSAQQFPDLHSELNLSSLELGDSALYFCASSVGTDYSPLHFGNGTRLTVT.

This chain links TRBV5-1 with TRBJ2-7, with D possibly matching TRBD1 (5 bases). V lost 4 bases to trimming and J lost 3 bases, with 11 bases between them. Germline V gene data show CDR1 as SGHRS and CDR2 as YFSETQ. This CDR3 is built from 13 residues. The chain's CDR3 is CASSTTGDYEQYF. The CDR3 region has the DNA TGCGCCAGCAGCACCACAGGTGACTACGAGCAGTACTTC.

The chain recombines TRBV7-9 with TRBJ2-4; unclear D gene. V was trimmed by 5 bases and J by 2 bases, leaving 16 bases between them. Germline V lookup: CDR1 SEHNR, CDR2 FQNEAQ (reference sequence). There are 16 residues in the CDR3. The CDR3 region is CASSPYPPPPKNIQYF. The CDR3 DNA is TGTGCCAGCAGCCCGTATCCTCCACCACCCAAAAACATTCAGTACTTC.

CDR3 coding DNA: TGTGCCAGCAGGCCAGGACAGGGGGCAAATCAGCCCCAGCATTTT. Encoded protein: CASRPGQGANQPQHF. The gene calls are TRBV12-3 or TRBV12-4 and TRBJ1-5; 11 nucleotides match TRBD1. V trimming: 6 bases; J trimming: 4 bases; junction bases outside the gene matches: 5. CDR3 size: 15 residues.

This clonotype appeared a few times. The chain uses TRBV20-1 and TRBJ2-7; 9 bases are a match to TRBD2. The V and J ends lost 0 bases and 11 bases, in that order; junction bases with no gene match: 14. Germline V CDR1 and CDR2: DFQATT, SNEGSKA (reference sequence). The CDR3 loop spans 15 amino acids. In DNA, the CDR3 is TGCAGTGCTAGAGATCCCCATGAAGGGACTAGCTTTGAGTACTTC. The encoded protein is CSARDPHEGTSFEYF.

The genes are TRBV13 and TRBJ2-1, with 12 bases fitting TRBD2. V dropped 5 bases and J dropped 6; count of bases not matched to a gene: 2. Per the germline V gene, CDR1 is PRHDT and CDR2 is FYEKMQ (reference sequence). This CDR3 contains 14 residues. This CDR3 reads CASSPTSGSNEQFF. Here the CDR3 DNA reads TGTGCCAGCAGCCCGACTAGCGGGAGCAATGAGCAGTTCTTC.

This clonotype was picked up a small number of times. The V gene is TRBV27, the J gene TRBJ2-3, with D maybe TRBD2 (5 bases). The V end lost 5 bases, the J end lost 0 bases, and 9 bases lay between the germline ends. Germline V gives CDR1 MNHEY, CDR2 SMNVEV (reference sequence). The CDR3 loop spans 14 amino acids. The CDR3, as DNA: TGTGCCAGCAGTACCGGGGTTAGCACAGATACGCAGTATTTT. The encoded protein is CASSTGVSTDTQYF.

The V and J genes are TRBV9 and TRBJ2-7, with D possibly matching TRBD2 (6 bases). The germline V and J ends were trimmed by 0 bases and 3 bases, with 22 bases remaining between them. CDR3 length equals 18 residues. Germline CDR1 and CDR2: SGDLS and YYNGEE. For the CDR3, the DNA is TGTGCCAGCAGCGTAGATAGTGGCGCCGGGGGTGTAGTCTACGAGCAGTACTTC. It codes for CASSVDSGAGGVVYEQYF.

The chain combines TRBV5-1 with TRBJ2-2, with a tentative D call TRBD2 (5 bases). V was trimmed by 4 bases and J by 4 bases, leaving 17 bases between them. The CDR3 contains 16 residues. Germline lookup yields CDR1 SGHRS and CDR2 YFSETQ. This chain's CDR3 is CASSHNYGESTGELFF. CDR3 nucleotides: TGCGCCAGCAGCCACAACTATGGGGAGAGCACCGGGGAGCTGTTTTTT.

This clonotype was seen more than once but under ten times. The chain recombines TRBV6-1 with TRBJ2-4, with TRBD2 matching 8 bases. Germline CDR1 reads MNHNS; CDR2 reads SASEGT. The V segment lost 6 bases and the J segment 0 bases; nucleotides outside the gene matches: 13. This CDR3 has 18 amino acids. The CDR3 coding sequence is TGTGCCAGCAGCCCCCTCGGGAGGGCCCCCTTAGCCAAAAACATTCAGTACTTC. Protein product: CASSPLGRAPLAKNIQYF.

This clonotype was recorded a few times. The CDR3 nucleotides read TGTGCCAGCAGCCAAGCCTGGCGGTACTCCTACAATGAGCAGTTCTTC. This encodes CASSQAWRYSYNEQFF. The rearrangement uses TRBV14 and TRBJ2-1; no reliable D call. Trimming pared 1 base from V and 0 bases from J, leaving 10 bases between. Germline CDR1 SGHDN, CDR2 FVKESK. This CDR3 contains 16 residues.

This clonotype has only a few counts. The chain employs TRBV6-5 and TRBJ1-4, with D possibly TRBD1 on 6 matching bases. Per germline, CDR1 MNHEY and CDR2 SVGAGI. The V and J ends lost 2 bases and 8 bases respectively, with 12 bases between them. This CDR3 spans 14 amino acids. The DNA of the CDR3 is TGTGCCAGCAGTTACACCCGGACAGCCGAAAAACTGTTTTTT. Translation: CASSYTRTAEKLFF.

The V gene is TRBV4-1, the J gene TRBJ1-2; no clear D. Germline V gene sequence: CDR1 MGHRA, CDR2 YSYEKL. V dropped 0 bases and J dropped 4 bases, with 9 bases sitting between them. The CDR3 length is 14 residues. The CDR3: CASSQDRTVYGYTF. CDR3 DNA: TGCGCCAGCAGCCAAGACCGTACAGTCTATGGCTACACCTTC.

This clonotype was seen only a few times. J is TRBJ2-5 and V is TRBV6-5, with 12 nucleotides matching TRBD2. The J call may be mistaken, given a closer DNA end match to TRBJ2-7. The length of the CDR3 is 15 residues. The germline V gene has CDR1 MNHEY and CDR2 SVGAGI. Here the CDR3 DNA reads TGTGCCAGCACCAAACTAGCGGGAGGATACTACGAGCAGTACTTC. This gives the protein CASTKLAGGYYEQYF.

A few counts support this clonotype. CDR3 amino acids: CASSYQGSRTDTQYF. Written as DNA, the CDR3 is TGTGCCAGCAGTTATCAGGGGAGTAGAACAGATACGCAGTATTTT. This rearrangement joins TRBV6-6 to TRBJ2-3; a possible D gene is TRBD1 (6 bases). V shed 3 bases and J shed 3 bases, with 13 bases lying between them. CDR1 and CDR2 from the germline V gene are MNHNY and SVGAGI (reference sequence). This CDR3 is 15 amino acids long.